This T cell receptor (beta chain) originates from a study of T-cell memory formation after mild COVID-19. Germline V gives CDR1 GTSNPN, CDR2 SVGIG (reference sequence). The CDR3 loop spans 14 amino acids. V was cut by 3 bases and J by 2 bases, with 11 bases left in between. TCRdb reprocessed the 5' RACE reads via MiXCR and lists one record per CDR3 protein. Of 250,000 to 300,000 distinct CDR3 sequences in the sample, around 15% were seen once. Sample: PBMCs or a T cell subset sorted from them (not recorded which). The J gene is TRBJ2-1, the V gene TRBV30, with D uncertain. The sequence came from a young man who had mild COVID-19 (a few samples of this study predate the infection). Cell type and time point are not known. The DNA for the CDR3 is TGTGCCTGGAGGGGCCCAGGCCCCTACAATGAGCAGTTCTTC. The encoded protein is CAWRGPGPYNEQFF.